These T cell receptor beta chains were read from a single sample in a study of blood T cells in healthy people across ages. Via MiXCR, TCRdb re-called the 5' RACE reads, giving one row per CDR3 protein. The data contain fewer than 600,000 distinct CDR3 sequences, about 27% of them seen just once; the ten biggest clones take up approximately 4%. These data also formed part of another study, on T cells of mothers and their children.

Sequencing used blood. These receptors were collected from a boy aged 2 to 10 in good health. Both conserved end residues are part of each CDR3.

len: 14; v_gene: TRBV5-1; CDR3aa: CASSLARAGQGYTF
len: 16; v_gene: TRBV9; CDR3aa: CASSVTGTSAHNEQFF
len: 13; v_gene: TRBV4-3; CDR3aa: CASSQDTGNTIYF
len: 14; v_gene: TRBV6-1; CDR3aa: CASSGARGYTEAFF
len: 8; v_gene: TRBV6-6; CDR3aa: CAIQQRYF
len: 14; v_gene: TRBV12-3/TRBV12-4; CDR3aa: CASSRGFSSNEQFF
len: 16; v_gene: TRBV12-5; CDR3aa: CASGLRVGVGANVLTF
len: 14; v_gene: TRBV7-3; CDR3aa: CASSSPARVGELFF
len: 15; v_gene: TRBV3-1; CDR3aa: CASSPKNSGFYGYTF
len: 13; v_gene: TRBV12-3/TRBV12-4; CDR3aa: CASFRGTNTEAFF
len: 14; v_gene: TRBV20-1; CDR3aa: CSALRKAWNTEAFF
len: 15; v_gene: TRBV4-3; CDR3aa: CASSQSAGRSYEQYF
len: 15; v_gene: TRBV7-9; CDR3aa: CASSLEGCPNYGYTF
len: 13; v_gene: TRBV12-3/TRBV12-4; CDR3aa: CASSFGRKETQYF
len: 16; v_gene: TRBV9; CDR3aa: CASSEKLAGGTDTQYF
len: 16; v_gene: TRBV28; CDR3aa: CASSLSLDSGENTIYF
len: 16; v_gene: TRBV11-2; CDR3aa: CASSLEGLAGRETQYF
len: 14; v_gene: TRBV24-1; CDR3aa: CATSDSLENTEAFF
len: 14; v_gene: TRBV20-1; CDR3aa: CSARRQGSNTEAFF
len: 14; v_gene: TRBV18; CDR3aa: CASFQTGHENIQYF
len: 15; v_gene: TRBV12-5; CDR3aa: CASGPLDRPTDTQYF
len: 14; v_gene: TRBV6-2/TRBV6-3; CDR3aa: CASAGTNSYNEQFF
len: 13; v_gene: TRBV29-1; CDR3aa: CSASGTKGQLQHF
len: 16; v_gene: TRBV5-6; CDR3aa: CASRTAGTGRAGELFF
len: 12; v_gene: TRBV3-1; CDR3aa: CASSPTTGGKYF
len: 11; v_gene: TRBV5-1; CDR3aa: CASSTTDTQYF
len: 15; v_gene: TRBV7-8; CDR3aa: CASSPRTSGIYEQYF
len: 18; v_gene: TRBV10-3; CDR3aa: CAISEFGTSGGATDTQYF
len: 17; v_gene: TRBV7-2; CDR3aa: CASSFLPGPRSGNTQYF
len: 16; v_gene: TRBV5-1; CDR3aa: CASSWDNRAMGGELFF
len: 15; v_gene: TRBV7-2; CDR3aa: CASSLAGIGGYGYTF
len: 16; v_gene: TRBV10-2; CDR3aa: CASKGIADSNTGELFF
len: 13; v_gene: TRBV20-1; CDR3aa: CSATDRSNQPQHF
len: 14; v_gene: TRBV7-2; CDR3aa: CASSPRDAKGELFF
len: 15; v_gene: TRBV7-2; CDR3aa: CASSLVLAGPYEQYF
len: 13; v_gene: TRBV5-5; CDR3aa: CASSRPSAGELFF
len: 10; v_gene: TRBV30; CDR3aa: CAWSSKTQYF
len: 13; v_gene: TRBV20-1; CDR3aa: CSARGGSAYGYTF
len: 14; v_gene: TRBV15; CDR3aa: CATSRGGETYEQYF
len: 14; v_gene: TRBV6-1; CDR3aa: CASSELAGAETQYF
len: 13; v_gene: TRBV28; CDR3aa: CASRSQGSYEQYF
len: 14; v_gene: TRBV10-2; CDR3aa: CASSEYRTYNEQFF
len: 14; v_gene: TRBV25-1; CDR3aa: CASSDAAGLSGYTF
len: 14; v_gene: TRBV19; CDR3aa: CASNRDRAGQPQHF
len: 13; v_gene: TRBV4-3; CDR3aa: CASSQGQGREQYF
len: 14; v_gene: TRBV9; CDR3aa: CASSVEASGGAQYF
len: 16; v_gene: TRBV20-1; CDR3aa: CSALDRDLSSYNEQFF
len: 13; v_gene: TRBV7-2; CDR3aa: CASSPLAKETQYF
len: 15; v_gene: TRBV25-1; CDR3aa: CASSVKAGEYNEQFF
len: 11; v_gene: TRBV2; CDR3aa: CASGQGFGYTF
len: 14; v_gene: TRBV10-3; CDR3aa: CAISDSGPNTEAFF
len: 16; v_gene: TRBV7-8; CDR3aa: CASSLLGGGFTDGYTF
len: 14; v_gene: TRBV28; CDR3aa: CASYRGRSGNTIYF
len: 16; v_gene: TRBV20-1; CDR3aa: CSASVAGVLLADTQYF
len: 17; v_gene: TRBV4-3; CDR3aa: CASSQAPQGPNTGELFF